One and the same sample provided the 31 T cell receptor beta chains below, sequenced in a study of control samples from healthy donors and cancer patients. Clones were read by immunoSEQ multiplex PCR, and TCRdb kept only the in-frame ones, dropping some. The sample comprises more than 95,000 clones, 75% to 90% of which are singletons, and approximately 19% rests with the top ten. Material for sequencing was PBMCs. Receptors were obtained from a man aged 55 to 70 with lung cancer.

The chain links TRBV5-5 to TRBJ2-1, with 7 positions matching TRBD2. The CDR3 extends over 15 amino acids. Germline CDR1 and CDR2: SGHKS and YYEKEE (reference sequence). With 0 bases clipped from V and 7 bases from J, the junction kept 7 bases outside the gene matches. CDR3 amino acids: CASSLGAGPGNEQFF. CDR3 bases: TGTGCCAGCAGCTTGGGAGCGGGGCCGGGGAATGAGCAGTTCTTC.

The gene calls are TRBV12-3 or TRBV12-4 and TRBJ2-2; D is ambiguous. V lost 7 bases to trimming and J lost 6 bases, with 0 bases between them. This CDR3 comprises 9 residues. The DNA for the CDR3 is TGTGCCAGCACCGGGGAGCTGTTTTTT. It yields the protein CASTGELFF.

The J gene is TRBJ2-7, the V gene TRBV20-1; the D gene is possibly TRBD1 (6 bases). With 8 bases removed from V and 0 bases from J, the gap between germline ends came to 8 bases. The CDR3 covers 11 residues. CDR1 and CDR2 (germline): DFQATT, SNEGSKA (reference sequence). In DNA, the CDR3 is TGCAGTACAGGGAGCTCCTACGAGCAGTACTTC. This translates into CSTGSSYEQYF.

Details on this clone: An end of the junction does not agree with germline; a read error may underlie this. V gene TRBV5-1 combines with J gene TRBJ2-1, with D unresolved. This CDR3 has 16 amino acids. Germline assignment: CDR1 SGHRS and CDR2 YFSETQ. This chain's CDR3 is CASRLDDTYDNNEQFF. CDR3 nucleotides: TGCGCCAGCAGATTGGACGACACGTATGACAACAATGAGCAGTTCTTC.

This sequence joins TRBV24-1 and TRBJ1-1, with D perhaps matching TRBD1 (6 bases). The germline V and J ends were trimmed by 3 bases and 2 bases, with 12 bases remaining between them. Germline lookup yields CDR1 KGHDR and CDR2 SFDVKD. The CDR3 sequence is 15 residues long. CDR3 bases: TGTGCCACCAGTGATCGAAAACAGGGAAACACTGAAGCTTTCTTT. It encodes CATSDRKQGNTEAFF.

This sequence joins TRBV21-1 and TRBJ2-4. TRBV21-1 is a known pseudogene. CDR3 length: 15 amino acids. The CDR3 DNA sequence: TGTGCCAGCACCATTTGGGTGGGGTCCAAAAACATTCAGTACTTC. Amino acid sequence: CASTIWVGSKNIQYF.

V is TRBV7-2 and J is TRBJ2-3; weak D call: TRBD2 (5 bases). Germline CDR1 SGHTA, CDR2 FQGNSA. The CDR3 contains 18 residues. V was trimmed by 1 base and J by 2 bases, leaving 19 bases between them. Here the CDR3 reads CASSLDFFPRGNTDTQYF. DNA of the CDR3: TGTGCCAGCAGCTTAGATTTTTTTCCGAGAGGGAACACAGATACGCAGTATTTT.

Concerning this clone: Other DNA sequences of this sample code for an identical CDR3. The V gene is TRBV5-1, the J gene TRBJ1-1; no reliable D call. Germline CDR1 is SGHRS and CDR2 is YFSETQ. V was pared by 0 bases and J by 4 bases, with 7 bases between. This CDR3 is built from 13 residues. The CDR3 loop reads CASSLVGSTEAFF. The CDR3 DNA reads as TGCGCCAGCAGCTTGGTAGGGAGCACTGAAGCTTTCTTT.

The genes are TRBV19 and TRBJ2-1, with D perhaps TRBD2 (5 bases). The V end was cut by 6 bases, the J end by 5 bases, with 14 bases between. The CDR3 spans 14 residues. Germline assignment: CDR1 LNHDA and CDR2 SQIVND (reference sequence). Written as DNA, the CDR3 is TGTGCCAGTAGGGCCGGGATCCTGAACAATGAGCAGTTCTTC. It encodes CASRAGILNNEQFF.

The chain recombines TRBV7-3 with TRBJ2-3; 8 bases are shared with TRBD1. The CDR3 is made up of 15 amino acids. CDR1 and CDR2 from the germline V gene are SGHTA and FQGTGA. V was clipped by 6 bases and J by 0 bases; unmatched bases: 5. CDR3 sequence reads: CASSRTGPSTDTQYF. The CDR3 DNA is TGTGCCAGCAGTCGGACAGGGCCAAGCACAGATACGCAGTATTTT. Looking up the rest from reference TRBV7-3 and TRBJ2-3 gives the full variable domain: GAGVSQTPSNKVTEKGKYVELRCDPISGHTALYWYRQSLGQGPEFLIYFQGTGAADDSGLPNDRFFAVRPEGSVSTLKIQRTERGDSAVYLCASSRTGPSTDTQYFGPGTRLTVL.

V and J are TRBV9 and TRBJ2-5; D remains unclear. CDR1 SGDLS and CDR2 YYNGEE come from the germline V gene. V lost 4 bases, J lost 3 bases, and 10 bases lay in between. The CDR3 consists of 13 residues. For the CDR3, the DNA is TGTGCCAGCAGCCTTGCCCCCGAAGAGACCCAGTACTTC. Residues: CASSLAPEETQYF.

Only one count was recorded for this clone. CDR3 residues: CASPGTGVAGGYTF. The CDR3, as DNA: TGTGCCAGCCCCGGGACAGGCGTAGCGGGGGGCTACACCTTC. This chain uses TRBV11-2 with TRBJ1-2, with TRBD1 identical over 8 bases. Germline loops: CDR1 SGHAT, CDR2 FQNNGV. This CDR3 spans 14 amino acids. Trimming took 8 bases from V and 8 from J; bases not matched to a gene: 13.

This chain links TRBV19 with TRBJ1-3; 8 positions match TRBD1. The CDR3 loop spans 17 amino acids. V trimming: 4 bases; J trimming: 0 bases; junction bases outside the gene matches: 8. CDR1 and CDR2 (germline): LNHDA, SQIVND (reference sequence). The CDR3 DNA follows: TGTGCCAGTAGTACCTCCGGGACAGGAAACTCTGGAAACACCATATATTTT. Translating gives CASSTSGTGNSGNTIYF.

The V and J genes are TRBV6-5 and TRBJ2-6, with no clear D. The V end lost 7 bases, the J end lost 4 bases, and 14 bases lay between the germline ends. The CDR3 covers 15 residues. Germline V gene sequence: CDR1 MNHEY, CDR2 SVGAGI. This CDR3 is CASNPGTTGANVLTF. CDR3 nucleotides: TGTGCCAGCAACCCGGGTACGACAGGGGCCAACGTCCTGACTTTC.

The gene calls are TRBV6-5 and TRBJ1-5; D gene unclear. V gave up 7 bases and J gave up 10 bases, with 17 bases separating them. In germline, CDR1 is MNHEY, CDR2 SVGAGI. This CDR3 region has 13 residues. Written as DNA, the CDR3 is TGTGCCAGCACAACAGACCAGGTTCAACCCCAGCATTTT. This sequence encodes CASTTDQVQPQHF.

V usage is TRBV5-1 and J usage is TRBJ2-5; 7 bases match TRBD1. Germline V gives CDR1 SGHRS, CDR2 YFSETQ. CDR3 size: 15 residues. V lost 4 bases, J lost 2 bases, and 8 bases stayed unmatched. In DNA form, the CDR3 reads TGCGCCAGCAGCCAAAAAGGGACAGAGCAAGAGACCCAGTACTTC. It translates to CASSQKGTEQETQYF.

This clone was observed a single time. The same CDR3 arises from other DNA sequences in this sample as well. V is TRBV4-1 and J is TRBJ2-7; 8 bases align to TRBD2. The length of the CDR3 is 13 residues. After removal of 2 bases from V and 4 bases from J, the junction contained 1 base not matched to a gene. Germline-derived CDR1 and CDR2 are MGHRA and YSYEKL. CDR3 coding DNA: TGCGCCAGCAGCCAAAGCGGGGGTTACGAGCAGTACTTC. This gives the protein CASSQSGGYEQYF.

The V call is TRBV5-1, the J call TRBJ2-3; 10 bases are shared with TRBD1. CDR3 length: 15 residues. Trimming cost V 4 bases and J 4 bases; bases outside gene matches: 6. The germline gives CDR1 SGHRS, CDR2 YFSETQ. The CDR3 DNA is TGCGCCAGCAGCCCCCCGGGACAGGGGCCAGATACGCAGTATTTT. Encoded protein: CASSPPGQGPDTQYF.

The CDR3 loop reads CASSPTVSGANVLTF. The CDR3 nucleotides are TGTGCCAGCAGCCCGACAGTCTCTGGGGCCAACGTCCTGACTTTC. This chain joins TRBV9 and TRBJ2-6; D perhaps matches TRBD1 (5 bases). V was pared by 4 bases and J by 0 bases, with 8 bases between. The CDR3 sequence is 15 residues long. Germline CDR1 reads SGDLS; CDR2 reads YYNGEE.

CDR3 loop: CASSLVQGDEQYV. The CDR3 nucleotides read TGTGCCAGCAGCTTAGTACAGGGTGACGAGCAGTACGTC. The chain uses TRBV7-2 and TRBJ2-7, with D maybe TRBD1 (6 bases). Trimming left V 1 base short and J 5 bases short, with 9 bases between. The CDR3 totals 13 residues. Per the germline V gene, CDR1 is SGHTA and CDR2 is FQGNSA.

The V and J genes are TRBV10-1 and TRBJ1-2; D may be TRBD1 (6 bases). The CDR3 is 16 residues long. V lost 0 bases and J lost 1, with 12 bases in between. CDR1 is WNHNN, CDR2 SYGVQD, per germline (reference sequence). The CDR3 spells CASSESTGPYNYGYTF. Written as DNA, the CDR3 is TGCGCCAGCAGTGAGTCGACAGGACCCTATAACTATGGCTACACCTTC.

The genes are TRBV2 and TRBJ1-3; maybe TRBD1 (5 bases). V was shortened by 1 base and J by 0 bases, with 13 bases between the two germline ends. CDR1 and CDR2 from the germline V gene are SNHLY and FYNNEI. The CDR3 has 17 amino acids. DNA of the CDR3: TGTGCCAGCAGTGAAGGGCAGGCAGGGATCTCTGGAAACACCATATATTTT. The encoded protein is CASSEGQAGISGNTIYF.

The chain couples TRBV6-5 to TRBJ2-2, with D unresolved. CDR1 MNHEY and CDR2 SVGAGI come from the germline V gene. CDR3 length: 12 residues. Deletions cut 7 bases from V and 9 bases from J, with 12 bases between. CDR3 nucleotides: TGTGCCAGCACCCCCTTCTTCAGGGAGCTGTTTTTT. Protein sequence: CASTPFFRELFF.

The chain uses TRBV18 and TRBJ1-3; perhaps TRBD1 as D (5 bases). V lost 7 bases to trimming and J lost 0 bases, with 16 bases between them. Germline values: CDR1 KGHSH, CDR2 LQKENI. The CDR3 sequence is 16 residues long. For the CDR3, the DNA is TGTGCCAGCTTTCTAGACAGCCGCACCTCTGGAAACACCATATATTTT. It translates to CASFLDSRTSGNTIYF.

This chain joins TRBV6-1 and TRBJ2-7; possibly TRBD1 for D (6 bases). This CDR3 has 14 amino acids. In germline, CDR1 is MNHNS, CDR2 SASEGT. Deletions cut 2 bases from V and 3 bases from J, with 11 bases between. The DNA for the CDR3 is TGTGCCAGCAGTGAAACAGGGCGAATCTACGAGCAGTACTTC. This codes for CASSETGRIYEQYF.

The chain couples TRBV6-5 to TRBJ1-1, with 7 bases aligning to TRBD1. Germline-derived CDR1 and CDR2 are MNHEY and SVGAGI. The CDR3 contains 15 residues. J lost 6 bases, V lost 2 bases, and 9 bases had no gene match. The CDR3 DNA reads TGTGCCAGCAGTTACGAGGAAGGGGGCAAAGCTGAAGCTTTCTTT. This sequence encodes CASSYEEGGKAEAFF.

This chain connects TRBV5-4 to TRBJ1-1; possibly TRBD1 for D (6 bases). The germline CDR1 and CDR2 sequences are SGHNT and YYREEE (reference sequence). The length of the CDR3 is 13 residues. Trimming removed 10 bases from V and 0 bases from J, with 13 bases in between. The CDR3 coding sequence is TGTGCCTCCTCGGGGGCCATGAACACTGAAGCTTTCTTT. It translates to CASSGAMNTEAFF. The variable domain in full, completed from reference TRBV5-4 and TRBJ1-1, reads ETGVTQSPTHLIKTRGQQVTLRCSSQSGHNTVSWYQQALGQGPQFIFQYYREEENGRGNFPPRFSGLQFPNYSSELNVNALELDDSALYLCASSGAMNTEAFFGQGTRLTVV.

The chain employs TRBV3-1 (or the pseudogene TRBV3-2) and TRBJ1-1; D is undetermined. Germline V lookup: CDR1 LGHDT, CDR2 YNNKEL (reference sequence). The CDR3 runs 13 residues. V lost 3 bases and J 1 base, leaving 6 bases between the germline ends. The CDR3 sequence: CASSQAPNTEAFF. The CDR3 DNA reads TGTGCCAGCAGCCAGGCCCCGAACACTGAAGCTTTCTTT.

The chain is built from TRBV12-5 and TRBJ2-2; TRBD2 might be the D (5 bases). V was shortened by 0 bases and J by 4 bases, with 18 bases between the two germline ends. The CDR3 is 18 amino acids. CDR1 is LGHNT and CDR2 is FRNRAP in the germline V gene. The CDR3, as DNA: TGTGCTAGTGGTTTGGTAATGGACGGGGAGTCCGTCACCGGGGAGCTGTTTTTT. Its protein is CASGLVMDGESVTGELFF.

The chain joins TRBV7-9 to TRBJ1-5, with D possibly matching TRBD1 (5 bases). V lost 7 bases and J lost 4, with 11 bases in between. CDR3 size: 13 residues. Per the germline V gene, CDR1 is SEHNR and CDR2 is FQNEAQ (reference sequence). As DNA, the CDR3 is TGTGCCAGCATTAAGGCAGGGAATCAGCCCCAGCATTTT. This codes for CASIKAGNQPQHF.

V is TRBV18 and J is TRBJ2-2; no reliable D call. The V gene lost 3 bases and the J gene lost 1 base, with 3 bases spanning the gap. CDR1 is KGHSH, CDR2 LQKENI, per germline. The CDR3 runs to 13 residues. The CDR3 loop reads CASSPMNTGELFF. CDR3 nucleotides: TGTGCCAGCTCACCGATGAACACCGGGGAGCTGTTTTTT.